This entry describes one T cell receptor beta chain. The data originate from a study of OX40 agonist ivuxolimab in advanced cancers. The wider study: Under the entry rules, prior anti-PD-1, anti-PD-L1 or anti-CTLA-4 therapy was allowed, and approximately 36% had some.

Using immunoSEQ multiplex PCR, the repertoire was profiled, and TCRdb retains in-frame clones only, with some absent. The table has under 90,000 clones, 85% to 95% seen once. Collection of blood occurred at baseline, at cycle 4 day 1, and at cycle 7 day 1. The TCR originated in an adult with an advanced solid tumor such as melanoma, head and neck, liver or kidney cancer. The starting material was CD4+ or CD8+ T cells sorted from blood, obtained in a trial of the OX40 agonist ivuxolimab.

The DNA for the CDR3 is TGTGCCAGCAGTCTCGGGAGCAATCAGCCCCAGCATTTT. Its protein is CASSLGSNQPQHF. The gene calls are TRBV6-5 and TRBJ1-5; D is unresolved. V lost 5 bases to trimming and J lost 1 base, with 6 bases between them. This CDR3 spans 13 amino acids. Germline CDR1 and CDR2: MNHEY and SVGAGI.